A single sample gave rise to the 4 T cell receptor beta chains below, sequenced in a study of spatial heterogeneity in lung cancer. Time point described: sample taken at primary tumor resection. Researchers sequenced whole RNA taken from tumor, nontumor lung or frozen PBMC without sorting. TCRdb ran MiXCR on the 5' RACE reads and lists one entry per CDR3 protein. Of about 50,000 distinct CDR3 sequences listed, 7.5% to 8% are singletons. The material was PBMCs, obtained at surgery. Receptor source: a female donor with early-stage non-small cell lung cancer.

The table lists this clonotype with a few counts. The CDR3 nucleotides are TGTGCCAGCAGCTTAGCCGGGACCGAAAACTATGGCTACACCTTC. Its protein is CASSLAGTENYGYTF. The rearrangement uses TRBV7-9 and TRBJ1-2, with TRBD1 as a possible D gene (5 bases). This CDR3 spans 15 amino acids. Germline V gene data show CDR1 as SEHNR and CDR2 as FQNEAQ (reference sequence). Trimming took off 0 bases at V and 2 bases at J, with 10 bases between the two ends. Drawing the rest from reference TRBV7-9 and TRBJ1-2, the complete variable domain is DTGVSQNPRHKITKRGQNVTFRCDPISEHNRLYWYRQTLGQGPEFLTYFQNEAQLEKSRLLSDRFSAERPKGSFSTLEIQRTEQGDSAMYLCASSLAGTENYGYTFGSGTRLTVV.

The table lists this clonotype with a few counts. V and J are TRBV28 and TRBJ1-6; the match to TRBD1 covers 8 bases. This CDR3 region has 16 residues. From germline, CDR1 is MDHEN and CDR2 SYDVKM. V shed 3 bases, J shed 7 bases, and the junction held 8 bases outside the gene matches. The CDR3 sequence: CASSFPRDRSNSPLHF. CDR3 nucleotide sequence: TGTGCCAGCAGTTTCCCAAGGGACAGGTCCAATTCACCCCTCCACTTT.

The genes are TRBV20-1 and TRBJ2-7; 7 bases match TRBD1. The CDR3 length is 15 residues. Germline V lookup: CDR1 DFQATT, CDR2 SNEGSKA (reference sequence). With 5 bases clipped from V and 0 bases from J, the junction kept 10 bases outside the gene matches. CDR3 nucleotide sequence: TGCAGTGCTCTAGAGACAGGGCGTCTCTCCTACGAGCAGTACTTC. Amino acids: CSALETGRLSYEQYF.

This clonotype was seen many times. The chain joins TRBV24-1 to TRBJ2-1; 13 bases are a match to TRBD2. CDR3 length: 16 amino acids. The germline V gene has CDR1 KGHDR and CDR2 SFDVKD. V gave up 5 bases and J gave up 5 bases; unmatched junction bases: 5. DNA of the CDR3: TGTGCCACCAGTGCACCCGGACTAGCGGGGGACAATGAGCAGTTCTTC. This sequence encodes CATSAPGLAGDNEQFF.